This T cell receptor beta chain was sequenced for a study of CD8 T cells in ankylosing spondylitis. One entry per CDR3 protein results from TCRdb running MiXCR on the 5' RACE reads. The sample lists about 140,000 distinct CDR3 sequences, roughly a third occurring once. This clonotype was picked up many times. This receptor was identified in a male donor with ankylosing spondylitis. Input material: synovial fluid, either unsorted or a sorted T cell fraction (not recorded which).

This CDR3 is CASSLKALTSGSRNEQFF. The CDR3, as DNA: TGTGCCAGCAGCTTAAAGGCCCTGACTAGCGGGAGTAGGAATGAGCAGTTCTTC. This chain connects TRBV7-3 to TRBJ2-1; 12 bases map to TRBD2. Germline CDR1 SGHTA, CDR2 FQGTGA. With V trimmed by 1 base and J by 7 bases, 11 bases remained unmatched. The CDR3 has 18 amino acids. Together with reference TRBV7-3 and TRBJ2-1, the CDR3 gives the full variable domain: GAGVSQTPSNKVTEKGKYVELRCDPISGHTALYWYRQSLGQGPEFLIYFQGTGAADDSGLPNDRFFAVRPEGSVSTLKIQRTERGDSAVYLCASSLKALTSGSRNEQFFGPGTRLTVL.